The 18 T cell receptor beta chains in this list originate from one sample, sequenced in a study of CD8 T cells in ankylosing spondylitis (dated by TCRdb to between 2016 and 2019). The research as a whole found: Blood from ankylosing spondylitis patients appeared to be characterized by a TCR beta motif composed of several highly homologous amino acid variants.

Library creation used 5' RACE. TCRdb lists the instrument as Illumina HiSeq 2500. The public reads were reanalyzed by TCRdb: fastp trimming at Q25, MiXCR alignment, in-frame beta chains only. Records with the same CDR3 protein are collapsed into one entry carrying the most frequent genes and DNA. The sample table holds 100,000 to 150,000 distinct CDR3 sequences, of which roughly a sixth were seen once. Together, the top ten hold around a third of the sample. These receptors have no identified antigens. Sequenced: blood, either unsorted or a sorted T cell fraction (not recorded which). The receptors stem from a male donor with ankylosing spondylitis.

This chain uses TRBV28 with TRBJ2-1, with 9 bases matching TRBD2. The length of the CDR3 is 14 residues. In germline, CDR1 is MDHEN, CDR2 SYDVKM. The junction had 8 bases not matched to a gene; V was cut back by 10 bases and J by 4 bases. Here the CDR3 DNA reads TGTGCCACCTTAGCGGGAGAGGAGTACAATGAGCAGTTCTTC. Its protein is CATLAGEEYNEQFF.

For the CDR3, the DNA is TGCGCCAGCAGCCAAGATCGGGACGAACGAGATACGCAGTATTTT. Protein: CASSQDRDERDTQYF. V gene TRBV4-3 combines with J gene TRBJ2-3; D might be TRBD1 or TRBD2, each matching 5 bases. The CDR3 has 15 amino acids. The ends were cut back, 0 bases at V and 5 bases at J, with 12 bases in the middle. Germline V gene data show CDR1 as LGHNA and CDR2 as YSLEER.

This clonotype was seen a handful of times. J is TRBJ2-7 and V is TRBV12-3 or TRBV12-4, with 7 bases lining up with TRBD2. This CDR3 has 11 residues. Germline trimming cut 3 bases from V and 11 bases from J; bases unmatched to any gene: 4. The CDR3 nucleotides are TGTGCCAGCAGTTTGGGGGGGTCTGAGTACTTC. Translation gives CASSLGGSEYF.

This chain connects TRBV29-1 to TRBJ2-1; D gene uncertain. Germline loops: CDR1 SQVTM, CDR2 ANQGSEA. CDR3 length equals 15 residues. Trimming left V 2 bases short and J 0 bases short, with 11 bases between. The CDR3 DNA reads as TGCAGCGTTGAATCGCCGGACCACTCCTACAATGAGCAGTTCTTC. Protein: CSVESPDHSYNEQFF.

The rearrangement links TRBV6-6 to TRBJ2-7, with D unclear. The germline CDR1 and CDR2 sequences are MNHNY and SVGAGI (reference sequence). The V end lost 0 bases, the J end lost 12 bases, and 15 bases lay between the germline ends. The CDR3 consists of 13 residues. In nucleotides, the CDR3 is TGTGCCAGCAGTTACTCGGTGCAGGCCCCAGGGTACTTC. Protein sequence: CASSYSVQAPGYF.

The chain joins TRBV7-9 to TRBJ2-7; weak D call: TRBD1 (6 bases). Germline-derived CDR1 and CDR2 are SEHNR and FQNEAQ (reference sequence). The V gene lost 3 bases and the J gene lost 0 bases, with 9 bases spanning the gap. This CDR3 is 14 amino acids long. The CDR3 is CASSFLDSSYEQYF. The CDR3 DNA is TGTGCCAGCAGCTTTTTGGACAGCTCCTACGAGCAGTACTTC. Supplemented by reference TRBV7-9 and TRBJ2-7, the full variable domain reads DTGVSQNPRHKITKRGQNVTFRCDPISEHNRLYWYRQTLGQGPEFLTYFQNEAQLEKSRLLSDRFSAERPKGSFSTLEIQRTEQGDSAMYLCASSFLDSSYEQYFGPGTRLTVT.

This clonotype has at least ten counts. The chain has TRBV29-1 and TRBJ2-2; TRBD1 or TRBD2 may be the D gene (5 bases each). The V gene lost 6 bases and the J gene lost 0 bases, with 11 bases spanning the gap. CDR3 size: 14 residues. CDR1 is SQVTM and CDR2 is ANQGSEA in the germline V gene. The CDR3 region has the DNA TGCAGCGTGACCGGGACGACGAACACCGGGGAGCTGTTTTTT. Encoded protein: CSVTGTTNTGELFF.

The rearrangement joins TRBV7-9 to TRBJ2-7; D is ambiguous. The CDR3 runs 15 residues. V lost 2 bases, J lost 4 bases, and 15 bases lay in between. Germline loops: CDR1 SEHNR, CDR2 FQNEAQ (reference sequence). CDR3 coding DNA: TGTGCCAGCAGCTTAAGTACGGATCGGGCTTACGAGCAGTACTTC. It translates to CASSLSTDRAYEQYF.

This clonotype turned up a few times. The rearrangement joins TRBV4-1 to TRBJ2-5, with 9 bases matching TRBD2. Germline assignment: CDR1 MGHRA and CDR2 YSYEKL. This CDR3 spans 16 amino acids. The V gene end was trimmed by 0 bases and the J gene end by 5 bases; junction bases not matched to a gene: 7. The CDR3 DNA sequence: TGCGCCAGCAGCCAAGAGGCTAGCGGGATCTCGGAGACCCAGTACTTC. Translation gives CASSQEASGISETQYF.

This clonotype was seen a few times. The chain combines TRBV27 with TRBJ2-2, with D uncertain. Germline V gene lookup returns CDR1 MNHEY and CDR2 SMNVEV (reference sequence). V lost 2 bases to trimming and J lost 7 bases, with 5 bases between them. This CDR3 has 12 residues. Here the CDR3 reads CASSLHGGELFF. CDR3 DNA sequence: TGTGCCAGCAGTTTACATGGCGGGGAGCTGTTTTTT.

This clonotype has just a few counts. The V call is TRBV12-3 or TRBV12-4, the J call TRBJ2-3; tentatively, D is TRBD2 (6 bases). The CDR3 sequence is 14 residues long. V shed 5 bases and J shed 6 bases, with 15 bases lying between them. The CDR3 DNA reads TGTGCCAGCAGTCCCCGGGACTCTGAGGATACGCAGTATTTT. This encodes CASSPRDSEDTQYF.

J is TRBJ2-6 and V is TRBV10-3, with D unresolved. The germline V and J ends were trimmed by 0 bases and 4 bases, with 22 bases remaining between them. CDR3 length equals 20 residues. Germline V lookup: CDR1 ENHRY, CDR2 SYGVKD. CDR3: CAISESNPTDLLSGANVLTF. As DNA, the CDR3 is TGTGCCATCAGTGAGTCTAATCCGACGGACCTCCTTTCGGGGGCCAACGTCCTGACTTTC.

This clonotype was observed a handful of times. V and J are TRBV29-1 and TRBJ2-7; maybe TRBD2 (5 bases). CDR1 is SQVTM and CDR2 is ANQGSEA in the germline V gene. Between the trimmed V and J ends, which lost 6 bases and 0 bases, there was a span of 12 bases. The CDR3 extends over 13 amino acids. The CDR3 nucleotides read TGCAGCGTAACTAGTAGCGACTCCTACGAGCAGTACTTC. Protein: CSVTSSDSYEQYF.

The genes are TRBV6-1 and TRBJ2-2; D is possibly TRBD2 (5 bases). CDR1 and CDR2 from the germline V gene are MNHNS and SASEGT. The V gene lost 10 bases and the J gene lost 5 bases, with 11 bases spanning the gap. This CDR3 has 12 amino acids. The CDR3 DNA follows: TGTGCCACCCCGCGCGGGACCGGGGAGCTGTTTTTT. Amino acid sequence: CATPRGTGELFF.

The V and J genes are TRBV12-3 or TRBV12-4 and TRBJ2-3; D is uncertain. This CDR3 comprises 12 residues. V dropped 7 bases and J dropped 3 bases, with 8 bases sitting between them. The CDR3 nucleotides are TGTGCCAGCATGGAGAGAACAGATACGCAGTATTTT. This translates into CASMERTDTQYF.

This clonotype was picked up a small number of times. The chain joins TRBV20-1 to TRBJ1-1; no clear D. CDR3 length: 13 residues. Trimming pared 0 bases from V and 8 bases from J, leaving 13 bases between. Per germline, CDR1 DFQATT and CDR2 SNEGSKA (reference sequence). This chain's CDR3 is CSARDYGGSEAFF. CDR3 DNA sequence: TGCAGTGCTAGAGATTACGGTGGGTCCGAAGCTTTCTTT.

The genes are TRBV3-1 and TRBJ2-7; unclear D gene. The germline gives CDR1 LGHDT, CDR2 YNNKEL (reference sequence). The V end was cut by 0 bases, the J end by 6 bases, with 12 bases between. The CDR3 length is 14 residues. The CDR3 DNA reads TGTGCCAGCAGCCAAGAAATAAGGTCACTCGAGCAGTACTTC. It specifies CASSQEIRSLEQYF.

The J gene is TRBJ2-5, the V gene TRBV15; 7 bases are a match to TRBD1. CDR1 is LNHNV, CDR2 YYDKDF, per germline (reference sequence). J was trimmed by 1 base and V by 5 bases; bases with no gene match: 10. CDR3 length equals 16 residues. The CDR3 nucleotides read TGTGCCACCAGCGACCTAGTCGGGACAGTCCAAGAGACCCAGTACTTC. Translation gives CATSDLVGTVQETQYF.